These T cell receptor beta chains were read from a single sample in a study of blood T cell repertoires in COVID-19. TCRdb's copy holds only in-frame clones and misses some; the assay was immunoSEQ multiplex PCR. This table holds approximately 110,000 clones, 85% found once. The sample consisted of peripheral blood. These receptors came from a man aged 45-65 years with acute or convalescent COVID-19. Each CDR3 is given with its conserved first and last residue. The D gene is left open where the match is weak. Size values are once, few and many counts, or a class for expanded clones, and some rows have none.

>TRBV5-6|.|TRBJ1-2|.
TGTGCCAGCAGCTTGGGCGGGGCGGGAGCTAACTATGGCTACACCTTC
CASSLGGAGANYGYTF
>TRBV15|.|TRBJ1-4|TRBD1
TGTGCCACCAGCAGAGATAAGGGGGCGGGGGAAAAACTGTTTTTT
CATSRDKGAGEKLFF
>TRBV4-2|.|TRBJ1-6|.
TGTGCCAGCAGCCTGGCCTGGGCCTCTAATTCACCCCTCCACTTT
CASSLAWASNSPLHF
>TRBV27|.|TRBJ2-7|TRBD2
TGTGCCAGCAGTTTCGCTAGCGGTTACGAGCAGTACTTC
CASSFASGYEQYF
>TRBV5-1|.|TRBJ1-6|TRBD1
TGCGCCAGCAGCTCCGGCGGGACAGGGAACGGACAGTTTCTCCACTTT
CASSSGGTGNGQFLHF
>TRBV2|.|TRBJ1-4|TRBD1
TGTGCCAGCAGCGAGAACAGGGGTGCTAATGAAAAACTGTTTTTT
CASSENRGANEKLFF
>TRBV2|once|TRBJ2-2|TRBD1
TGTGCCAGCACATGGGACAGCAACACCGGGGAGCTGTTTTTT
CASTWDSNTGELFF
>TRBV4-1|.|TRBJ2-7|.
TGCGCCAGCAGCCAAGAGCCCGACAGGTCCTACGAGCAGTACTTC
CASSQEPDRSYEQYF
>TRBV5-5|.|TRBJ1-4|.
TGTGCCAGCAGCTTCGGTCCGGTGGAGGAAAAACTGTTTTTT
CASSFGPVEEKLFF
>TRBV7-2|.|TRBJ1-6|TRBD1
TGTGCCAGCAGCTTAAGGGACAGGGGGAATTCACCCCTCCACTTT
CASSLRDRGNSPLHF
>TRBV28|.|TRBJ2-5|TRBD2
TGTGCCAGCAGACCGAATGGAGCGGGAGTTAAGGCGACCCAGTACTTC
CASRPNGAGVKATQYF
>TRBV5-1|.|TRBJ2-7|TRBD1
TGCGCCAGCAGCTTGCAGGGGGCCAACGAGCAGTACTTC
CASSLQGANEQYF
>TRBV11-2|.|TRBJ2-1|.
TGTGCCAGCAGTTGGCTCTACAATGAGCAGTTCTTC
CASSWLYNEQFF
>TRBV19|.|TRBJ2-7|TRBD2
TGTGCCAGTAGTACCGGGACTAGCGGGAGTGTGATCTACGAGCAGTACTTC
CASSTGTSGSVIYEQYF
>TRBV13|.|TRBJ2-5|TRBD2
TGTGCCAGCAGCTTCGCGGGAGGGCAAGAGACCCAGTACTTC
CASSFAGGQETQYF
>TRBV5-4|.|TRBJ2-7|.
TGTGCCGGCAGCTTGTACACAAACTACGAGCAGTACTTC
CAGSLYTNYEQYF
>TRBV7-9|.|TRBJ2-1|TRBD2
TGTGCCAGCAGCCATACTAGCGGGAGCTCCTACAATGAGCAGTTCTTC
CASSHTSGSSYNEQFF
>TRBV10-3|.|TRBJ2-1|TRBD2
TGTGCCATCAGTGGTAAGGGACTAGCAGTGAAGAGCTCCTACAATGAGCAGTTCTTC
CAISGKGLAVKSSYNEQFF
>TRBV27|.|TRBJ2-2|TRBD1
TGTGCCAGCAGTTTGCCCCCGACAGGGGCGAACACCGGGGAGCTGTTTTTT
CASSLPPTGANTGELFF
>TRBV5-4|.|TRBJ2-3|TRBD2
TGTGCCAGCAGCTTGGGGGGACTAGGCACAGATACGCAGTATTTT
CASSLGGLGTDTQYF
>TRBV6-4|.|TRBJ1-6|.
TGTGCCAGCAGTGAAACCAGGGATTCACCCCTCCACTTT
CASSETRDSPLHF
>TRBV7-9|.|TRBJ2-2|TRBD2
TGTGCCAGCAGCTTCTCCGGACTAGCGGGGATCACCGGGGAGCTGTTTTTT
CASSFSGLAGITGELFF
>TRBV7-8|.|TRBJ1-4|.
TGTGCCAGCAGCTTAAACAGGGTTGAAAAACTGTTTTTT
CASSLNRVEKLFF
>TRBV5-5|.|TRBJ2-6|.
TGTGCCAGCAGCTCTGGCGGGGTTCTTACGGCTGGGGCCAACGTCCTGACTTTC
CASSSGGVLTAGANVLTF
>TRBV6-5|.|TRBJ1-5|TRBD1
TGTGCCAGCACTGGGACAGGGAACGATCAGCCCCAGCATTTT
CASTGTGNDQPQHF
>TRBV15|.|TRBJ2-1|TRBD2
TGTGCCACCAGTAGAGTCTTGGGGGGGAGCTCCTACAATGAGCAGTTCTTC
CATSRVLGGSSYNEQFF
>TRBV7-9|.|TRBJ1-3|.
TGTGCCAGCAGCTCTTCAGGGGCCATAAACACCATATATTTT
CASSSSGAINTIYF
>TRBV19|.|TRBJ2-5|TRBD1
TGTGCCAGTAGTACCCACAAGACAGGGGGAGAGACCCAGTACTTC
CASSTHKTGGETQYF
>TRBV5-8|.|TRBJ1-5|.
TGTGCCAGCAGCGAGGGACTTAATAGCAATCAGCCCCAGCATTTT
CASSEGLNSNQPQHF
>TRBV21-1|.|TRBJ2-7|.
TGTGCCAGCAGCAAGGACGGGAGCTCCTACGAGCAGTACTTC
CASSKDGSSYEQYF
>TRBV3-1/TRBV3-2|.|TRBJ1-3|.
TGTGCCAGCAGCCATAGCGACTCTGGAAACACCATATATTTT
CASSHSDSGNTIYF
>TRBV5-5|.|TRBJ1-5|TRBD1
TGTGCCAGCAGCATCGAGACAGGGATGAGCAATCAGCCCCAGCATTTT
CASSIETGMSNQPQHF
>TRBV2|.|TRBJ1-1|.
TGTGCCAGCAGTAAGGGCCGGGGGGCGGTTTACACTGAAGCTTTCTTT
CASSKGRGAVYTEAFF
>TRBV7-9|.|TRBJ2-3|.
TGTGCCACGGCGGGTGGGGCAGATACGCAGTATTTT
CATAGGADTQYF
>TRBV9|.|TRBJ1-2|TRBD1
TGTGCCAGCAGTCCGGGACAGGGACTTGGCTACACCTTC
CASSPGQGLGYTF
>TRBV7-8|.|TRBJ1-2|TRBD1
TGTGCCAGCAGCTTAGTAGGGACAGAAATCTATGGCTACACCTTC
CASSLVGTEIYGYTF
>TRBV19|.|TRBJ2-3|.
TGTGCCAGTAGTAGGGGGGTACGCTCGGAGATAGGTACAGATACGCAGTATTTT
CASSRGVRSEIGTDTQYF
>TRBV13|few|TRBJ2-7|.
TGTGCCAGCAGCTTATCGCTAGCGTACGAGCAGTACTTC
CASSLSLAYEQYF
>TRBV24-1|.|TRBJ1-4|TRBD1
TGTGCCACCAGTGACGGGGGACAGGGGGAAGAAAAACTGTTTTTT
CATSDGGQGEEKLFF
>TRBV11-3|.|TRBJ2-2|.
TGTGCCAGCAGCTTAAAGCGGGACACCGGGGAGCTGTTTTTT
CASSLKRDTGELFF
>TRBV29-1|.|TRBJ1-4|TRBD1
TGCAGCGTCCGGGACAGGAATGAAAAACTGTTTTTT
CSVRDRNEKLFF
>TRBV27|once|TRBJ2-1|TRBD2
TGTGCCAGCAGTGAGCGGGAGAACTACAATGAGCAGTTCTTC
CASSERENYNEQFF